This TCR beta chain was retrieved from a study of cytomegalovirus exposure and HLA in healthy donors. Looking at the study overall: There were roughly 120 million unique TCR beta sequences, drawn from approximately 180 million T cells, in an earlier analysis.

Study conclusions and caveats: Per a prior analysis, the majority of TCR beta V segments were productive roughly 87% or roughly 30% of the time. Analyses of presence/absence relied on an assumption of roughly uniform sequencing depth across donors.

Concerning this clone: Its antigen is undetermined.

Per germline, CDR1 MNHNY and CDR2 SVGAGI (reference sequence). The CDR3 sequence is 12 residues long. The ends lost 6 bases at V and 15 bases at J; junction bases unmatched: 8. Researchers ran the PCR with 60 Vbeta and 13 Jbeta primers. This table comes from immunoSEQ multiplex PCR, and its TCRdb copy is limited to in-frame clones, with some not included. Of about 140,000 clones in the sample, more than 55% were seen once. The sample consisted of PBMCs. The rearrangement links TRBV6-6 to TRBJ2-1; 10 bases line up with TRBD1. The TCR comes from a woman aged 55-69 years in good health and CMV-seronegative. The CDR3 nucleotides read TGTGCCAGCAGCCCCGACAGGGGGCAATCGTTCTTC. Translation: CASSPDRGQSFF.